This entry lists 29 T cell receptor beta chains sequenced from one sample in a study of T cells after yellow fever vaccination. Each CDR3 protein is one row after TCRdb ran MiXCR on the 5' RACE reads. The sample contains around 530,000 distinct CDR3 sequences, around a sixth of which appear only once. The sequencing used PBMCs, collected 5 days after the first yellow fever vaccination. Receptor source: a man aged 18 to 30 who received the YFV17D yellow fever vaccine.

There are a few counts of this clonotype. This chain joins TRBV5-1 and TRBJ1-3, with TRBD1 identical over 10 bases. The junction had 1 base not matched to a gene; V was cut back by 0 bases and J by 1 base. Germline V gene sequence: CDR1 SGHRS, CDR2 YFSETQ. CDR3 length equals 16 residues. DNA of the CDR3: TGCGCCAGCAGCTTGGGACAGGGGGCGTCTGGAAACACCATATATTTT. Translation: CASSLGQGASGNTIYF.

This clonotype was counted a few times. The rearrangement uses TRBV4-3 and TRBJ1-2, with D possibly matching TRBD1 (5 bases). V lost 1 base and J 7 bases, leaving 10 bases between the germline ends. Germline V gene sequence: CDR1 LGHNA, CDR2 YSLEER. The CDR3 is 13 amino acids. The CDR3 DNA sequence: TGCGCCAGCAGCCAAGGAGAAGGGACTGGCTACACCTTC. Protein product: CASSQGEGTGYTF.

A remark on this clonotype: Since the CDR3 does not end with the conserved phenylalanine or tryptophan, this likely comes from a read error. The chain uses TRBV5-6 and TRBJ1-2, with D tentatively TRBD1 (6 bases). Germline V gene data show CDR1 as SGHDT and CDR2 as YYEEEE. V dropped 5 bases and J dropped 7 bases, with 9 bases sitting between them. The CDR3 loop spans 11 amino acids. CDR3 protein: CASSLDSGYTL. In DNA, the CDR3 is TGTGCCAGCAGTCTGGACAGTGGCTACACCCTC.

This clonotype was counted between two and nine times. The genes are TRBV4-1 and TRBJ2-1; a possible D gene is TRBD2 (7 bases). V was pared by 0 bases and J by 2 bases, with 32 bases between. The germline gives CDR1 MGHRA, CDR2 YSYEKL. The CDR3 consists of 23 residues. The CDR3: CASSQDPGSLAGVPRGPYNEQFF. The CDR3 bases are TGCGCCAGCAGCCAAGACCCGGGTTCTCTGGCGGGGGTCCCCCGGGGGCCCTACAATGAGCAGTTCTTC.

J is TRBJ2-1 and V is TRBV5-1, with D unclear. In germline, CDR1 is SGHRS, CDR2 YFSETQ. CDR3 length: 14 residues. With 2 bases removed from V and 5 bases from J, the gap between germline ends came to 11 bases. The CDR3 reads CASSLTVVDNEQFF. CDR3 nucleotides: TGCGCCAGCAGCTTAACCGTAGTCGACAATGAGCAGTTCTTC.

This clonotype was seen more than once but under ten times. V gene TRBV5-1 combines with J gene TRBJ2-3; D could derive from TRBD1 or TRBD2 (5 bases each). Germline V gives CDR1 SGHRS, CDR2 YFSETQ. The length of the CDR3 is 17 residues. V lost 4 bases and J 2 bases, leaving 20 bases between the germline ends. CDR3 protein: CASSGKLGLGVTDTQYF. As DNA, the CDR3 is TGCGCCAGCAGCGGAAAATTGGGTCTGGGGGTCACAGATACGCAGTATTTT.

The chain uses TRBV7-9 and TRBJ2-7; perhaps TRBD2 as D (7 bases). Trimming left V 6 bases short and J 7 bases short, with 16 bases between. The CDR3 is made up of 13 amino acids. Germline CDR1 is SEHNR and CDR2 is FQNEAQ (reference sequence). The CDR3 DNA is TGTGCCAGCAGTCAAAGGGGGGGCTGGGAGCAGTACGTC. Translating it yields CASSQRGGWEQYV.

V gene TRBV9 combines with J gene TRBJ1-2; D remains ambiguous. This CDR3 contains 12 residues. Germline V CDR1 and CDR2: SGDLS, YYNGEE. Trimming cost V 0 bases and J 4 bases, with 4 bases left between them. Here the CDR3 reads CASSVVSYGYTF. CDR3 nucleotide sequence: TGTGCCAGCAGCGTAGTCAGCTATGGCTACACCTTC.

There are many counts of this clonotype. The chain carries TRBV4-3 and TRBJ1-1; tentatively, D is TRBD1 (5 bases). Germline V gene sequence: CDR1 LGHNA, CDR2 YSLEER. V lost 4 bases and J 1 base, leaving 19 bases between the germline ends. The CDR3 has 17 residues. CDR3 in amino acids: CASSPVAGQGENTEAFF. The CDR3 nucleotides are TGCGCCAGCAGCCCCGTCGCGGGGCAGGGTGAGAACACTGAAGCTTTCTTT.

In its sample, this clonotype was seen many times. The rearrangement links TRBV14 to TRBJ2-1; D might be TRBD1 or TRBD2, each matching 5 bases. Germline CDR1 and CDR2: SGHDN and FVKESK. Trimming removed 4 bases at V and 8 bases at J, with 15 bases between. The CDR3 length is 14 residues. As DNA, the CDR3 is TGTGCCAGCAGCCTGGGCCCAGGGAGACATGAGCAGTTCTTC. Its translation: CASSLGPGRHEQFF. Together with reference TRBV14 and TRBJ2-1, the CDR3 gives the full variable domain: EAGVTQFPSHSVIEKGQTVTLRCDPISGHDNLYWYRRVMGKEIKFLLHFVKESKQDESGMPNNRFLAERTGGTYSTLKVQPAELEDSGVYFCASSLGPGRHEQFFGPGTRLTVL.

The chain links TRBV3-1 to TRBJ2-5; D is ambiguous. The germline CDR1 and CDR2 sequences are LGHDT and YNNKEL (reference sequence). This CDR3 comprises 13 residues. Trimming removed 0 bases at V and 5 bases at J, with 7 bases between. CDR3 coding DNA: TGTGCCAGCAGCCAAGAGGGTTGGGAGACCCAGTACTTC. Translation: CASSQEGWETQYF.

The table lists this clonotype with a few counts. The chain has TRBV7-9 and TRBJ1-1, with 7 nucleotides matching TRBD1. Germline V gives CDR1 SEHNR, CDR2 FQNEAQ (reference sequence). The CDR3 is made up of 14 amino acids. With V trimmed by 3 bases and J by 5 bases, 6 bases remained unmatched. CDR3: CASSFDRVGTEAFF. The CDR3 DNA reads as TGTGCCAGCAGCTTTGACAGGGTTGGGACTGAAGCTTTCTTT.

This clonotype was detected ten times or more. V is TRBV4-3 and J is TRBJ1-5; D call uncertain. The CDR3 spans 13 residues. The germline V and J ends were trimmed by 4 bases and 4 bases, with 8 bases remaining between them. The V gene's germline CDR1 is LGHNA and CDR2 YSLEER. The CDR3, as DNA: TGCGCCAGCAGCCCTGGAGAAAATCAGCCCCAGCATTTT. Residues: CASSPGENQPQHF.

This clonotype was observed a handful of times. Here the CDR3 DNA reads TGCGCCAGCAGCCACCTGAGCGGGGGGAATTCACCCCTCCACTTT. It is translated as CASSHLSGGNSPLHF. The chain links TRBV4-1 to TRBJ1-6; D may be TRBD1 (5 bases). This CDR3 has 15 residues. From germline, CDR1 is MGHRA and CDR2 YSYEKL. V dropped 3 bases and J dropped 7 bases, with 13 bases sitting between them.

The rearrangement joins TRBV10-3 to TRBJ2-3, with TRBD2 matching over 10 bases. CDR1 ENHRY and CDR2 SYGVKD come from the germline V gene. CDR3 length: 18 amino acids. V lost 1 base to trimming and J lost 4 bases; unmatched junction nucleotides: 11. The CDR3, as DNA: TGTGCCATCAGTGAGTTTGAAAGCGGGGGGGCCCGGGCAGATACGCAGTATTTT. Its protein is CAISEFESGGARADTQYF.

This chain's CDR3 is CASSQSPGGTEAFF. The DNA for the CDR3 is TGCGCCAGCAGCCAATCCCCAGGGGGTACTGAAGCTTTCTTT. The genes are TRBV5-1 and TRBJ1-1; 7 bases line up with TRBD1. Per germline, CDR1 SGHRS and CDR2 YFSETQ. CDR3 size: 14 residues. The V and J ends lost 4 bases and 5 bases, in that order; junction bases with no gene match: 8.

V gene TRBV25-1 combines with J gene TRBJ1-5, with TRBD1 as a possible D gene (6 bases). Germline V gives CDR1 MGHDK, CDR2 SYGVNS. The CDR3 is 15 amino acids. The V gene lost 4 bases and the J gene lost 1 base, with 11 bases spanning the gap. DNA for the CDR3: TGTGCCAGCAGTGCGGGGGGGGGCAGCAATCAGCCCCAGCATTTT. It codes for CASSAGGGSNQPQHF.

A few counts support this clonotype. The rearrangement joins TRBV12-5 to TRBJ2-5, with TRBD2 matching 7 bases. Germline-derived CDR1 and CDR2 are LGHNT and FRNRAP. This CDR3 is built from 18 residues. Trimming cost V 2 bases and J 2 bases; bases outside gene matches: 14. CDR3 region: CASGLKFGRGSFQETQYF. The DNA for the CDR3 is TGTGCTAGTGGTTTGAAGTTTGGGCGGGGGAGTTTTCAAGAGACCCAGTACTTC.

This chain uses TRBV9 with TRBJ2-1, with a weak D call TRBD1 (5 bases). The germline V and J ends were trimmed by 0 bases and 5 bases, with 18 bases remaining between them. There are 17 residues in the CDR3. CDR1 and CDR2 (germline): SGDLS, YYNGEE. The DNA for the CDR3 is TGTGCCAGCAGCGTAGGGGGCTCCTGGAAGGGGCACAATGAGCAGTTCTTC. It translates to CASSVGGSWKGHNEQFF.

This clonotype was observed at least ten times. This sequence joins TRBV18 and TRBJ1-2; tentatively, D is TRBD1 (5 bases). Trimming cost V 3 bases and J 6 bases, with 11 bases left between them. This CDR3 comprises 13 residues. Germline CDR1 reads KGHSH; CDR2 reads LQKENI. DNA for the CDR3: TGTGCCAGCTCACCGCGGCGAGGGGATGGCTACACCTTC. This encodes CASSPRRGDGYTF. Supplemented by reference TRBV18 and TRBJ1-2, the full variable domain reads NAGVMQNPRHLVRRRGQEARLRCSPMKGHSHVYWYRQLPEEGLKFMVYLQKENIIDESGMPKERFSAEFPKEGPSILRIQQVVRGDSAAYFCASSPRRGDGYTFGSGTRLTVV.

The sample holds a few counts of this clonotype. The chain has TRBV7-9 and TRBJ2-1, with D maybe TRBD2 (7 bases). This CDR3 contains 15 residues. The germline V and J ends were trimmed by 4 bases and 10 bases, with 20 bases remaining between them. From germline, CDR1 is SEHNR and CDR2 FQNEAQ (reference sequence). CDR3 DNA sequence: TGTGCCAGCAGCTGGGCCTGGCGGGGGCTCCACGAGCAGTTCTTC. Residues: CASSWAWRGLHEQFF.

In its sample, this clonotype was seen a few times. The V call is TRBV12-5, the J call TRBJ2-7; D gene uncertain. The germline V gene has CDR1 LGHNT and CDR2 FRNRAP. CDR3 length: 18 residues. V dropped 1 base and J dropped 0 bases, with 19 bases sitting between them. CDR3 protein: CASGLGVGFRNSSYEQYF. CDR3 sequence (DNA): TGTGCTAGTGGTTTGGGAGTTGGGTTCAGGAATAGCTCCTACGAGCAGTACTTC.

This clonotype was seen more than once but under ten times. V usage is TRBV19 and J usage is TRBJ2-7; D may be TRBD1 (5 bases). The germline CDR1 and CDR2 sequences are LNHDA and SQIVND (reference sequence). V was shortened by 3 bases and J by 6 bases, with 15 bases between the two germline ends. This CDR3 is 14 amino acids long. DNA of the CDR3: TGTGCCAGTAGTATTGGGCAGGGAAATCGCGAGCAGTACTTC. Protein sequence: CASSIGQGNREQYF. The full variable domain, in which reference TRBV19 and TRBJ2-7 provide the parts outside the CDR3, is DGGITQSPKYLFRKEGQNVTLSCEQNLNHDAMYWYRQDPGQGLRLIYYSQIVNDFQKGDIAEGYSVSREKKESFPLTVTSAQKNPTAFYLCASSIGQGNREQYFGPGTRLTVT.

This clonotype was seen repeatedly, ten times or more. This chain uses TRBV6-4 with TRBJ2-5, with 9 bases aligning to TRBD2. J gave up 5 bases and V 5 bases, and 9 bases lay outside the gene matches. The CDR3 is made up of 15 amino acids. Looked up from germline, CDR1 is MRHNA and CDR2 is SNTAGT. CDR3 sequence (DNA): TGTGCCAGCAGTCTTATAGCGGGGGCCGGGGAGACCCAGTACTTC. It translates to CASSLIAGAGETQYF.

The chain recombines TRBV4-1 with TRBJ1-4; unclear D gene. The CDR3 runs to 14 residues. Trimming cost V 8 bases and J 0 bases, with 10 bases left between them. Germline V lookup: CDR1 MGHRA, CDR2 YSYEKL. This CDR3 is CASGVLATNEKLFF. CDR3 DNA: TGCGCCAGCGGTGTCCTTGCAACTAATGAAAAACTGTTTTTT.

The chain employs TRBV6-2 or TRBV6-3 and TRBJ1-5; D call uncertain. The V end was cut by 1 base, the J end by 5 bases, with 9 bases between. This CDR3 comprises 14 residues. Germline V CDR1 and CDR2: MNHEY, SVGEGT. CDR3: CASSYLQEYQPQHF. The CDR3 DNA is TGTGCCAGCAGTTACTTGCAGGAGTATCAGCCCCAGCATTTT.

The CDR3 loop reads CAWRMGLEQYF. CDR3 in DNA: TGTGCCTGGAGAATGGGCCTCGAGCAGTACTTC. The V gene is TRBV30, the J gene TRBJ2-7; D is unclear. Germline values: CDR1 GTSNPN, CDR2 SVGIG (reference sequence). Trimming pared 3 bases from V and 6 bases from J, leaving 9 bases between. CDR3 length: 11 amino acids.

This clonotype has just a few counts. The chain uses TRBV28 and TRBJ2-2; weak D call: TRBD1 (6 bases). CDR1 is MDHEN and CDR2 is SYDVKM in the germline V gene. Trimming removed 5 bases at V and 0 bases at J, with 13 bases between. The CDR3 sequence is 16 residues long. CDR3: CASSPDRLANTGELFF. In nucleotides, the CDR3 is TGTGCCAGCAGTCCTGACAGGTTAGCGAACACCGGGGAGCTGTTTTTT.

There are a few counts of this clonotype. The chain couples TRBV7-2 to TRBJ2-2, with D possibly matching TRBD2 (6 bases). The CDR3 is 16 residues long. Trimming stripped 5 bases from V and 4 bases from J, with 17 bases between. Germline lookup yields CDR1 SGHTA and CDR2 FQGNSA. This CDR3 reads CASSPEGGAGTGELFF. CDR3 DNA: TGTGCCAGCAGCCCCGAAGGCGGGGCGGGCACCGGGGAGCTGTTTTTT.